These 21 T cell receptor beta chains were all obtained from the same sample, sequenced in a study of metastatic and nonmetastatic thyroid tumors. Via MiXCR, TCRdb re-called the PCR reads. The table includes roughly 61,000 clones, approximately 4% detected once. No patient received treatment before thyroid surgery. Sequenced input: blood. These receptors all stem from a female donor with papillary thyroid cancer or a benign thyroid nodule (not recorded which). Some clones in this sample may be carry-over from other donors' samples.

This clone occurred a few times. V is TRBV5-1 and J is TRBJ2-7; a possible D gene is TRBD1 (5 bases). The CDR3 length is 15 residues. Germline loops: CDR1 SGHRS, CDR2 YFSETQ. V shed 0 bases and J shed 0 bases, with 10 bases lying between them. The CDR3 reads CASSLATGLSYEQYF. CDR3 coding DNA: TGCGCCAGCAGCTTGGCCACAGGTCTCTCCTACGAGCAGTACTTC.

This chain uses TRBV2 with TRBJ2-1; possibly TRBD2 for D (5 bases). Germline CDR1 SNHLY, CDR2 FYNNEI. The CDR3 is 14 amino acids. V gave up 7 bases and J gave up 7 bases, with 17 bases separating them. The CDR3 nucleotides read TGTGCCAGCAAGGCCTGGAGGTCCGATAATGAGCAGTTCTTC. Its protein product is CASKAWRSDNEQFF.

This clone was detected many times. The rearrangement joins TRBV13 to TRBJ2-1; 8 bases agree with TRBD2. Trimming at V came to 5 bases and at J to 8 bases, leaving 8 bases not matched to a gene. CDR1 PRHDT and CDR2 FYEKMQ come from the germline V gene (reference sequence). CDR3 length: 14 amino acids. CDR3 in DNA: TGTGCCAGCAGCATGAGCGGGAGTATATATGAGCAGTTCTTC. It encodes CASSMSGSIYEQFF. The variable domain in full, with the rest retrieved from reference TRBV13 and TRBJ2-1, is AAGVIQSPRHLIKEKRETATLKCYPIPRHDTVYWYQQGPGQDPQFLISFYEKMQSDKGSIPDRFSAQQFSDYHSELNMSSLELGDSALYFCASSMSGSIYEQFFGPGTRLTVL.

This clone has at least ten counts. CDR3 amino acids: CASSVGTDGTQYF. In DNA form, the CDR3 reads TGCGCCAGCAGCGTCGGGACAGATGGGACCCAGTACTTC. V gene TRBV5-1 combines with J gene TRBJ2-5; TRBD1 agrees at 7 bases. V gave up 4 bases and J gave up 7 bases; unmatched junction bases: 7. Germline V gene sequence: CDR1 SGHRS, CDR2 YFSETQ. The CDR3 has 13 amino acids.

This clone showed up many times. This rearrangement joins TRBV2 to TRBJ2-7, with TRBD1 identical over 8 bases. Germline values: CDR1 SNHLY, CDR2 FYNNEI. The CDR3 sequence is 14 residues long. V shed 3 bases, J shed 3 bases, and the junction held 4 bases outside the gene matches. For the CDR3, the DNA is TGTGCCAGCAGTGAGGACAGGGCGGGCTACGAGCAGTACTTC. Translating it yields CASSEDRAGYEQYF. The full variable domain, completed using reference TRBV2 and TRBJ2-7, is EPEVTQTPSHQVTQMGQEVILRCVPISNHLYFYWYRQILGQKVEFLVSFYNNEISEKSEIFDDQFSVERPDGSNFTLKIRSTKLEDSAMYFCASSEDRAGYEQYFGPGTRLTVT.

There are many counts of this clone. The V call is TRBV7-8, the J call TRBJ2-1, with D perhaps matching TRBD1 (5 bases). CDR1 SGHVS and CDR2 FQNEAQ come from the germline V gene. The V and J ends lost 0 bases and 8 bases respectively, with 14 bases between them. The CDR3 is made up of 15 amino acids. CDR3 loop: CASSLAVLRGHEQFF. The CDR3, as DNA: TGTGCCAGCAGCTTAGCGGTACTAAGGGGCCATGAGCAGTTCTTC.

This clone was seen a handful of times. This clone may be a read error of a much larger clone one base away. This chain uses TRBV7-9 with TRBJ1-2, with TRBD1 matching over 7 bases. Trimming cost V 5 bases and J 8 bases; bases outside gene matches: 5. The CDR3 is 12 residues long. Germline lookup yields CDR1 SEHNR and CDR2 FQNEAQ (reference sequence). In nucleotides, the CDR3 is TGTGCCAGCAGCCGAGACAGGGAGGGCTACACCTTC. Its translation is CASSRDREGYTF.

This chain's CDR3 is CASIHRSLAYEQYF. The CDR3 DNA is TGTGCCAGCATCCACAGGTCATTGGCTTACGAGCAGTACTTC. V is TRBV6-1 and J is TRBJ2-7, with D possibly TRBD1 on 5 matching bases. Germline CDR1 is MNHNS and CDR2 is SASEGT. V was cut by 7 bases and J by 4 bases, with 17 bases left in between. This CDR3 is 14 amino acids long.

The chain employs TRBV15 and TRBJ2-7; D uncertain. The length of the CDR3 is 14 residues. Trimming took off 0 bases at V and 4 bases at J, with 10 bases between the two ends. The germline V gene has CDR1 LNHNV and CDR2 YYDKDF (reference sequence). The CDR3 is CATSRDLSLYEQYF. CDR3 nucleotides: TGTGCCACCAGCAGAGATCTGAGTCTATACGAGCAGTACTTC.

This clone was seen repeatedly, ten times or more. The J gene is TRBJ2-7, the V gene TRBV6-5; D call uncertain. The germline V gene encodes CDR1 MNHEY and CDR2 SVGAGI. The V end lost 2 bases, the J end lost 6 bases, and 11 bases lay between the germline ends. The CDR3 spans 13 residues. In DNA form, the CDR3 reads TGTGCCAGCAGTTACGCCCGATCAGGCGAGCAGTACTTC. It yields the protein CASSYARSGEQYF.

In its sample, this clone was seen many times. The chain is built from TRBV19 and TRBJ1-2; D unresolved. The germline V and J ends were trimmed by 6 bases and 6 bases, with 17 bases remaining between them. Germline V gives CDR1 LNHDA, CDR2 SQIVND (reference sequence). The CDR3 runs 14 residues. CDR3 bases: TGTGCCAGTAGCCCCCCCCATCAGGAGGATGGCTACACCTTC. Translating it yields CASSPPHQEDGYTF.

This clone showed up just a few times. This chain uses TRBV7-8 with TRBJ2-2; 9 bases fit TRBD2. J lost 4 bases, V lost 4 bases, and 7 bases had no gene match. The CDR3 totals 16 residues. The germline gives CDR1 SGHVS, CDR2 FQNEAQ. The CDR3 protein is CASSSLAGSFTGELFF. CDR3 in DNA: TGTGCCAGCAGCTCGCTAGCGGGAAGTTTCACCGGGGAGCTGTTTTTT.

The J gene is TRBJ2-2, the V gene TRBV10-3; D is possibly TRBD1 (5 bases). Trimming took off 0 bases at V and 3 bases at J, with 11 bases between the two ends. CDR1 and CDR2 from the germline V gene are ENHRY and SYGVKD. The length of the CDR3 is 16 residues. This CDR3 is CAISESQGSYTGELFF. The CDR3 DNA follows: TGTGCCATCAGTGAGTCCCAGGGATCGTACACCGGGGAGCTGTTTTTT.

There are many counts of this clone. The chain joins TRBV5-1 to TRBJ2-3; the D is unclear. Trimming took off 0 bases at V and 1 base at J, with 9 bases between the two ends. Germline lookup yields CDR1 SGHRS and CDR2 YFSETQ. The CDR3 loop spans 15 amino acids. In DNA, the CDR3 is TGCGCCAGCAGCTTGGATACGGGCGGCACAGATACGCAGTATTTT. Amino acids: CASSLDTGGTDTQYF.

This clone was counted many times. The chain has TRBV11-3 and TRBJ2-1, with D perhaps assigned TRBD1 or TRBD2 (6 bases each). The length of the CDR3 is 16 residues. V shed 2 bases and J shed 9 bases, with 20 bases lying between them. From germline, CDR1 is SGHNT and CDR2 YENEEA. The CDR3 spells CASSLWGTPGGGEQFF. CDR3 DNA sequence: TGTGCCAGCAGCTTATGGGGGACCCCCGGGGGCGGTGAGCAGTTCTTC. The variable domain in full, completed from reference TRBV11-3 and TRBJ2-1, reads EAGVVQSPRYKIIEKKQPVAFWCNPISGHNTLYWYLQNLGQGPELLIRYENEEAVDDSQLPKDRFSAERLKGVDSTLKIQPAELGDSAVYLCASSLWGTPGGGEQFFGPGTRLTVL.

This sequence joins TRBV6-5 and TRBJ2-2; D not certain. Trimming left V 0 bases short and J 6 bases short, with 14 bases between. The CDR3 is 16 amino acids. Germline lookup yields CDR1 MNHEY and CDR2 SVGAGI. The CDR3 coding sequence is TGTGCCAGCAGTTACTCACTTACAGCTTCCGCCGGGGAGCTGTTTTTT. Translating gives CASSYSLTASAGELFF.

Worth noting for this clone: One junction end disagrees with the germline gene, perhaps due to a read error. The gene calls are TRBV20-1 and TRBJ2-7; a weak D match, TRBD1 (6 bases). The length of the CDR3 is 15 residues. CDR1 is DFQATT, CDR2 SNEGSKA, per germline (reference sequence). This chain's CDR3 is CSVPPRGQSLYEQCF. CDR3 nucleotide sequence: TGCAGTGTCCCACCCCGTGGACAGTCACTCTACGAGCAGTGCTTC.

The sample holds a few counts of this clone. The V gene is TRBV28, the J gene TRBJ2-1; either TRBD1 or TRBD2 may fit D (5 bases each). The germline CDR1 and CDR2 sequences are MDHEN and SYDVKM. This CDR3 has 15 residues. V was shortened by 4 bases and J by 1 base, with 11 bases between the two germline ends. The CDR3 reads CASSYWGSSYNEQFF. As DNA, the CDR3 is TGTGCCAGCAGTTATTGGGGGTCATCCTACAATGAGCAGTTCTTC.

This clone was counted many times. This chain connects TRBV6-1 to TRBJ2-5; 7 bases line up with TRBD1. CDR1 and CDR2 from the germline V gene are MNHNS and SASEGT. V lost 0 bases to trimming and J lost 5 bases; unmatched junction nucleotides: 6. There are 15 residues in the CDR3. The CDR3 DNA sequence: TGTGCCAGCAGTGAAGCTGGACAGGCTCGCGAGACCCAGTACTTC. It translates to CASSEAGQARETQYF.

This clone was counted a few times. Its ends do not fully match the called genes, so a read error is possible. The chain is built from TRBV19 and TRBJ2-2; 8 nucleotides agree with TRBD2. Germline CDR1 reads LNHDA; CDR2 reads SQIVND (reference sequence). This CDR3 is built from 17 residues. For the CDR3, the DNA is TGTGCCAGTAGGGGATCTAGCGGGCGGATTAACACCTGGGATCTGTTTTTT. Protein: CASRGSSGRINTWDLFF. Full variable domain (remainder filled in from reference TRBV19 and TRBJ2-2): DGGITQSPKYLFRKEGQNVTLSCEQNLNHDAMYWYRQDPGQGLRLIYYSQIVNDFQKGDIAEGYSVSREKKESFPLTVTSAQKNPTAFYLCASRGSSGRINTWDLFFGEGSRLTVL.

The rearrangement links TRBV12-3 or TRBV12-4 to TRBJ1-2; perhaps TRBD1 as D (6 bases). Trimming pared 5 bases from V and 7 bases from J, leaving 17 bases between. This CDR3 has 14 amino acids. CDR3 in amino acids: CASSPRQDVLGYTF. CDR3 nucleotides: TGTGCCAGCAGTCCCCGACAGGATGTCCTTGGCTACACCTTC.